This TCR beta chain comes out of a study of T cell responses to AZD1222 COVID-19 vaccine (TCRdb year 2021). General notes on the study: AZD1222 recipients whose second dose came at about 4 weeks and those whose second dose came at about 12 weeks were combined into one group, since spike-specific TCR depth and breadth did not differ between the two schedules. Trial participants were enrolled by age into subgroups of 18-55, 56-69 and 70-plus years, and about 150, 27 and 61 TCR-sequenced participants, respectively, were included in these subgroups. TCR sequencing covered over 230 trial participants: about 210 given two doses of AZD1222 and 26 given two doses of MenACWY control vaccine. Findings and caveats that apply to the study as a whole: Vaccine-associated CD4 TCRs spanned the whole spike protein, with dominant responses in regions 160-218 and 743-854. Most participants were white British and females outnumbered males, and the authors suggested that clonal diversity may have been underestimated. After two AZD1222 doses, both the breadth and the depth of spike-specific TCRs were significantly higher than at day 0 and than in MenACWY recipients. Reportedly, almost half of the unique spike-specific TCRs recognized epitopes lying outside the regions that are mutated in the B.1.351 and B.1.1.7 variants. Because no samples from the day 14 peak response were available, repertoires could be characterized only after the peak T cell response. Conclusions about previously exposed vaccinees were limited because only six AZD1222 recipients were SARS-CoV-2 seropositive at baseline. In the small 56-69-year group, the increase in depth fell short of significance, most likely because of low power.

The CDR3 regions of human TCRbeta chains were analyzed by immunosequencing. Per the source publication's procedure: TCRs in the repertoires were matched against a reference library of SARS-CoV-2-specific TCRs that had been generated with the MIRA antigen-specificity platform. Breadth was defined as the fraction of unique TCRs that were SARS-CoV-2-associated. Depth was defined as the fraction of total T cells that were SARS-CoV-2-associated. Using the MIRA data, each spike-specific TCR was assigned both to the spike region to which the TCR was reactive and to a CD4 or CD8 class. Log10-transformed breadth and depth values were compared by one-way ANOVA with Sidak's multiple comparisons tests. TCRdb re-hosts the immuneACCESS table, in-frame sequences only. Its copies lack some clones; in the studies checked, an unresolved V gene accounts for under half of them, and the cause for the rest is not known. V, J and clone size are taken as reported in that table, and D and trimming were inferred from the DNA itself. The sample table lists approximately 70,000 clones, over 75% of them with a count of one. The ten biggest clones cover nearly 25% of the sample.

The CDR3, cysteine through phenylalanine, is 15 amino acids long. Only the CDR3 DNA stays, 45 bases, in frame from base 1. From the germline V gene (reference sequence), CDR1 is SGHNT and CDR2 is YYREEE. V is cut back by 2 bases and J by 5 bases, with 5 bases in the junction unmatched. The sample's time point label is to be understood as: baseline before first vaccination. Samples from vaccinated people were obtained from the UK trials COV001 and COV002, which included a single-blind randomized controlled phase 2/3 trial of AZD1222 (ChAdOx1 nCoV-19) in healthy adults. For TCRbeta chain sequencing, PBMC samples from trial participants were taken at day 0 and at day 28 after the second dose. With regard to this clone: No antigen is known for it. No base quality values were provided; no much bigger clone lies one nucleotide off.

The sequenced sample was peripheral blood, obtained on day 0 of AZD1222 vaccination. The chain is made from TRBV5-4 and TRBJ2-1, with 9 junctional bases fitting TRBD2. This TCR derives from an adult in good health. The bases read TGTGCCAGCAGCTTTAAGGCTAGCGGGGACAATGAGCAGTTCTTC. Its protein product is CASSFKASGDNEQFF.